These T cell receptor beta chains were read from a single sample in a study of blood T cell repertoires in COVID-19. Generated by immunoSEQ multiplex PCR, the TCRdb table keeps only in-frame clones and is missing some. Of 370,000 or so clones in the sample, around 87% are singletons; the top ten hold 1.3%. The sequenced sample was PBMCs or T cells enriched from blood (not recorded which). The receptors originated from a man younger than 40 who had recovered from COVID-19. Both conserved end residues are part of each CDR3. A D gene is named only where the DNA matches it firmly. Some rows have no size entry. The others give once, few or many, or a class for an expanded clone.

CASSSTYQGGVPEAFF | TGCGCCAGCAGCTCTACGTATCAGGGTGGAGTTCCTGAAGCTTTCTTT | . | TRBJ1-1 | . | TRBV5-1 | 16
CASSGRRDQPQHF | TGTGCCAGTAGTGGCAGGAGGGATCAGCCCCAGCATTTT | once | TRBJ1-5 | . | TRBV19 | 13
CASSVQGWEQYF | TGTGCCAGCAGTGTCCAGGGATGGGAGCAGTACTTC | . | TRBJ2-7 | . | TRBV25-1 | 12
CASSGFWGLSTDTQYF | TGTGCCAGCAGTGGTTTTTGGGGACTGAGCACAGATACGCAGTATTTT | . | TRBJ2-3 | . | TRBV6-1 | 16
CASSQDSGETQYF | TGCGCCAGCAGCCAAGACTCCGGGGAGACCCAGTACTTC | . | TRBJ2-5 | . | TRBV4-3 | 13
CAWIEGTEAFF | TGTGCCTGGATCGAGGGAACTGAAGCTTTCTTT | . | TRBJ1-1 | . | TRBV30 | 11
CASSVGGYPYTSTDTQYF | TGTGCCAGCAGCGTAGGGGGCTACCCTTACACTAGCACAGATACGCAGTATTTT | . | TRBJ2-3 | . | TRBV9 | 18
CASMGGTNEKLFF | TGCGCCAGCATGGGGGGAACTAATGAAAAACTGTTTTTT | . | TRBJ1-4 | . | TRBV5-1 | 13
CASRDGQGLMNTEAFF | TGTGCCAGCAGGGATGGACAGGGCCTCATGAACACTGAAGCTTTCTTT | few | TRBJ1-1 | TRBD1 | TRBV2 | 16
CAAAQGRDQPQHF | TGTGCCGCGGCCCAGGGAAGAGATCAGCCCCAGCATTTT | . | TRBJ1-5 | . | TRBV2 | 13
CASSWVRARGDEQFF | TGTGCCAGCAGCTGGGTCAGGGCGCGAGGAGATGAGCAGTTCTTC | . | TRBJ2-1 | . | TRBV6-2/TRBV6-3 | 15
CASSLTGTGSMNTEAFF | TGCGCCAGCAGCTTGACCGGGACAGGGAGCATGAACACTGAAGCTTTCTTT | few | TRBJ1-1 | TRBD1 | TRBV5-1 | 17
CASSLGSWTGGRNTEAFF | TGTGCCAGCAGCCTCGGTTCGTGGACAGGGGGCAGGAACACTGAAGCTTTCTTT | . | TRBJ1-1 | TRBD1 | TRBV7-9 | 18
CASSVSGDTQYF | TGTGCCAGCAGCGTATCGGGGGATACGCAGTATTTT | . | TRBJ2-3 | . | TRBV9 | 12
CASSRQGDYRRELFF | TGTGCCAGCTCACGACAGGGAGATTACCGGAGGGAGCTGTTTTTT | . | TRBJ2-2 | TRBD1 | TRBV18 | 15
CASSSVGEAFF | TGTGCCAGCAGTTCGGTCGGTGAAGCTTTCTTT | . | TRBJ1-1 | . | TRBV6-5 | 11
CASSSTLVYGNEQFF | TGTGCCAGCAGCTCAACCCTCGTCTACGGCAATGAGCAGTTCTTC | . | TRBJ2-1 | . | TRBV7-2 | 15
CASSLGGHTNEKLFF | TGTGCCAGCAGCTTAGGGGGGCACACTAATGAAAAACTGTTTTTT | . | TRBJ1-4 | . | TRBV11-2 | 15
CASSQGGSNQPQHF | TGTGCCAGCTCGCAGGGGGGTTCCAATCAGCCCCAGCATTTT | . | TRBJ1-5 | TRBD1 | TRBV7-9 | 14
CASSSEAGGSQFF | TGCGCCAGCAGCTCGGAAGCGGGGGGGTCGCAGTTCTTC | . | TRBJ2-1 | TRBD2 | TRBV5-1 | 13
CASSEGAGANVLTF | TGTGCCAGCAGTGAGGGGGCAGGGGCCAACGTCCTGACTTTC | . | TRBJ2-6 | . | TRBV6-4 | 14
CASSVGDLGNTIYF | TGTGCCAGCAGCGTAGGGGACTTGGGAAACACCATATATTTT | . | TRBJ1-3 | . | TRBV9 | 14
CASSIRQGINYGYTF | TGTGCCAGCAGTATCCGACAGGGGATAAACTATGGCTACACCTTC | . | TRBJ1-2 | TRBD1 | TRBV27 | 15
CASSLRTAEKLFF | TGTGCCAGCAGCTTACGGACAGCCGAAAAACTGTTTTTT | . | TRBJ1-4 | . | TRBV7-9 | 13
CASTSGSRSNQPQHF | TGTGCCAGCACCAGCGGCTCCAGGAGCAATCAGCCCCAGCATTTT | . | TRBJ1-5 | . | TRBV6-5 | 15
CASSRTGNNEQFF | TGTGCCAGCAGCCGGACAGGGAACAATGAGCAGTTCTTC | . | TRBJ2-1 | TRBD1 | TRBV6-5 | 13
CASSHMGTGNTIYF | TGTGCCAGCAGCCACATGGGCACTGGAAACACCATATATTTT | . | TRBJ1-3 | . | TRBV7-2 | 14
CASSLGTSGGAYNEQFF | TGTGCCAGCAGCTTAGGGACTAGCGGGGGGGCATACAATGAGCAGTTCTTC | . | TRBJ2-1 | TRBD2 | TRBV7-8 | 17
CASNREEYEQYF | TGTGCCAGCAACAGGGAAGAGTACGAGCAGTACTTC | . | TRBJ2-7 | . | TRBV2 | 12
CASGLGISGTGVEQYF | TGTGCTAGTGGTTTGGGCATTAGCGGGACAGGGGTCGAGCAGTACTTC | . | TRBJ2-7 | TRBD1 | TRBV12-5 | 16
CASSMLLGTDTQYF | TGTGCCAGTAGTATGCTGCTAGGCACAGATACGCAGTATTTT | many | TRBJ2-3 | . | TRBV19 | 14